These T cell receptor beta chains were read from a single sample in a study of PD-L1 blockade in urothelial cancer. Produced via immunoSEQ multiplex PCR; TCRdb's table is partial and in-frame only. The sample lists about 120,000 clones, roughly 91% occurring once. The specimen comprised PBMCs, sampled around atezolizumab (anti-PD-L1) treatment. These receptors were obtained from a man in his sixties with urothelial cancer. CDR3s include the opening cysteine and the closing phenylalanine or tryptophan. The D gene is left open where the match is weak. Size is omitted from some rows. Given values are once, few, many or a class for expanded clones.

j_call d_call clone_size cdr3_length v_call cdr3_aa cdr3_nt
TRBJ2-3 TRBD1 . 15 TRBV2 CASSDRGYDTDTQYF TGTGCCAGCAGTGACAGGGGGTACGACACAGATACGCAGTATTTT
TRBJ1-6 TRBD1 few 16 TRBV18 CASSPRRDRQNSPLHF TGTGCCAGCTCACCCCGTCGGGACAGGCAAAATTCACCCCTCCACTTT
TRBJ1-4 TRBD1 . 14 TRBV18 CASSPVQGNEKLFF TGTGCCAGCTCACCAGTACAGGGGAACGAAAAACTGTTTTTT
TRBJ2-6 . . 19 TRBV5-4 CASSIPRGGDGSGANVLTF TGTGCCAGCAGCATCCCCCGAGGAGGAGACGGCTCTGGGGCCAACGTCCTGACTTTC
TRBJ2-5 . . 16 TRBV5-4 CASSLAGNRAAETQYF TGTGCCAGCAGCTTGGCTGGGAACAGGGCCGCGGAGACCCAGTACTTC
TRBJ2-7 TRBD2 . 14 TRBV30 CGSPQRENNYEQYF TGTGGTTCTCCTCAGCGGGAGAATAATTACGAGCAGTACTTC
TRBJ1-6 . . 14 TRBV6-5 CASSVQGTNSPLHF TGTGCCAGCAGTGTACAGGGAACTAATTCACCCCTCCACTTT
TRBJ2-5 TRBD2 . 16 TRBV11-2 CASSSGTSGNQETQYF TGTGCCAGCAGCTCCGGGACTAGCGGGAATCAAGAGACCCAGTACTTC
TRBJ2-6 . . 15 TRBV6-5 CASSRVSPGANVLTF TGTGCCAGCAGCCGGGTCAGCCCTGGGGCCAACGTCCTGACTTTC
TRBJ1-3 TRBD1 once 17 TRBV5-1 CASSAGQGQFSGNTIYF TGCGCCAGCAGCGCGGGACAGGGGCAGTTCTCTGGAAACACCATATATTTT
TRBJ1-1 . . 15 TRBV7-8 CASSPAAVGNTEAFF TGTGCCAGCAGCCCCGCGGCGGTTGGGAACACTGAAGCTTTCTTT
TRBJ2-1 TRBD2 . 16 TRBV15 CATSSGGGSSYNEQFF TGTGCCACCAGCAGCGGAGGCGGGAGCTCCTACAATGAGCAGTTCTTC
TRBJ2-7 . . 14 TRBV11-2 CASSLVEGDYEQYF TGTGCCAGCAGCTTAGTAGAAGGGGACTACGAGCAGTACTTC
TRBJ2-4 . . 14 TRBV28 CASSLSLSENIQYF TGTGCCAGCAGTTTATCGCTCAGCGAAAACATTCAGTACTTC
TRBJ1-4 . . 13 TRBV28 CASSWFRNEKLFF TGTGCCAGCAGTTGGTTCAGGAATGAAAAACTGTTTTTT
TRBJ2-3 . . 11 TRBV20-1 CSVGSADTQYF TGCAGTGTCGGGTCAGCAGATACGCAGTATTTT
TRBJ1-1 TRBD1 . 13 TRBV19 CASNSPLGQGAFF TGTGCCAGTAACTCACCCCTTGGACAGGGAGCTTTCTTT
TRBJ2-7 . few 14 TRBV5-1 CASSGPTGPAEQYF TGCGCCAGCAGCGGTCCGACAGGACCGGCCGAGCAGTACTTC
TRBJ1-1 . . 13 TRBV18 CASSPPSLEEAFF TGTGCCAGCTCACCACCGTCCCTCGAGGAAGCTTTCTTT
TRBJ2-7 . . 14 TRBV7-3 CASSLNGGSYEQYF TGTGCCAGCAGCTTAAACGGAGGCTCCTACGAGCAGTACTTC
TRBJ2-5 TRBD2 . 15 TRBV2 CASSPWTSQYVTQYF TGTGCCAGCAGTCCCTGGACTAGTCAATATGTGACCCAGTACTTC
TRBJ1-4 . . 15 TRBV7-8 CASSPLDTTNEKLFF TGTGCCAGCAGCCCCCTGGACACAACTAATGAAAAACTGTTTTTT
TRBJ1-2 . . 12 TRBV28 CASTVEQYGYTF TGTGCCAGCACCGTGGAGCAATATGGCTACACCTTC
TRBJ1-4 . . 15 TRBV18 CASSPMTESNEKLFF TGTGCCAGCTCACCTATGACAGAATCTAATGAAAAACTGTTTTTT
TRBJ1-2 . few 15 TRBV18 CASSPQQSSNYGYTF TGTGCCAGCTCACCACAACAGTCCTCAAACTATGGCTACACCTTC
TRBJ2-3 . . 14 TRBV7-3 CASSLTSGTDTQYF TGTGCCAGCAGCTTAACTAGCGGAACAGATACGCAGTATTTT
TRBJ2-5 TRBD1 . 15 TRBV7-8 CASSLRRSRGETQYF TGTGCCAGCAGCTTGAGAAGGAGCAGGGGGGAGACCCAGTACTTC
TRBJ2-7 . . 13 TRBV7-7 CASSYRPFLEQYF TGTGCTAGCAGCTACAGGCCCTTCCTCGAGCAGTACTTC
TRBJ2-1 . . 14 TRBV30 CAWRGLGPYNEQFF TGTGCCTGGAGGGGGCTTGGACCCTACAATGAGCAGTTCTTC
TRBJ1-1 TRBD1 . 15 TRBV28 CASRATGLGNTEAFF TGTGCCAGCAGAGCGACAGGGTTAGGTAACACTGAAGCTTTCTTT
TRBJ2-1 . few 12 TRBV7-3 CASSYPAGEQFF TGTGCCAGCAGCTACCCGGCGGGTGAGCAGTTCTTC
TRBJ2-7 TRBD2 . 17 TRBV11-2 CASSSRRLAGGRWEQYF TGTGCCAGCAGCTCAAGACGACTAGCGGGAGGCCGTTGGGAGCAGTACTTC
TRBJ2-2 TRBD1 . 14 TRBV27 CASSLRQGAGELFF TGTGCCAGCAGTTTAAGGCAGGGGGCCGGGGAGCTGTTTTTT
TRBJ2-7 . . 14 TRBV28 CASGSSAGQLKQYF TGTGCCAGCGGAAGCAGCGCGGGCCAATTAAAGCAGTACTTC
TRBJ2-3 TRBD1 . 13 TRBV29-1 CSVVGQGTDTQYF TGCAGCGTTGTGGGACAGGGAACAGATACGCAGTATTTT
TRBJ1-1 TRBD1 . 18 TRBV7-9 CASSLGGRGRLFNTEAFF TGTGCCAGCAGCTTAGGTGGCAGGGGGCGCTTATTTAACACTGAAGCTTTCTTT
TRBJ2-3 TRBD1 . 15 TRBV2 CASGDRAGGTDTQYF TGTGCCAGCGGGGACCGGGCAGGGGGTACAGATACGCAGTATTTT
TRBJ2-1 TRBD2 few 15 TRBV28 CASSLTGLGDYEQFF TGTGCCAGCAGTTTAACGGGACTAGGCGACTATGAGCAGTTCTTC
TRBJ1-3 . . 19 TRBV7-6 CASSLAPLNSRASGNTIYF TGTGCCAGCAGCTTAGCGCCGTTAAATTCCAGGGCATCTGGAAACACCATATATTTT
TRBJ2-1 . . 15 TRBV28 CASSQTPGDNNEQFF TGTGCCAGCAGTCAAACCCCGGGAGATAACAATGAGCAGTTCTTC
TRBJ2-7 TRBD1 . 16 TRBV11-3 CASSLDGQGASYEQYF TGTGCCAGCAGCTTAGACGGACAGGGGGCGAGTTACGAGCAGTACTTC
TRBJ1-2 . . 15 TRBV6-1 CASSEGASGNYGYTF TGTGCCAGCAGTGAAGGGGCCTCGGGGAACTATGGCTACACCTTC
TRBJ2-2 . . 15 TRBV28 CASSLDNRNTGELFF TGTGCCAGCAGTTTGGACAATAGGAACACCGGGGAGCTGTTTTTT
TRBJ2-1 . . 12 TRBV6-1 CASSGSSDEQFF TGTGCCAGCAGTGGCTCTAGCGATGAGCAGTTCTTC
TRBJ2-3 . . 12 TRBV14 CASSQGRWAQYF TGTGCCAGCAGCCAAGGGAGGTGGGCGCAGTATTTT
TRBJ2-3 . . 12 TRBV6-1 CASIRGGDTQYF TGTGCCAGCATTAGGGGGGGCGATACGCAGTATTTT
TRBJ2-2 TRBD1 . 14 TRBV6-6 CASSYRGQGGELFF TGTGCCAGCAGTTACAGGGGGCAGGGCGGGGAGCTGTTTTTT